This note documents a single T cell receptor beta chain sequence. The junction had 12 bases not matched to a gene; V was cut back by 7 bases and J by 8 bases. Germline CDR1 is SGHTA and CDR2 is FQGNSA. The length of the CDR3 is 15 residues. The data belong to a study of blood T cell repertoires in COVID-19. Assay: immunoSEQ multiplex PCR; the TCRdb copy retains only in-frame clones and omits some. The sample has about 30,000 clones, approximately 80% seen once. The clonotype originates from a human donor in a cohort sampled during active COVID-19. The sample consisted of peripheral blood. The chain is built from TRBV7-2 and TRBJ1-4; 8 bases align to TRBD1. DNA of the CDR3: TGTGCCAGCACCCTCGAGGGGACAGGACCGGAAAAACTGTTTTTT. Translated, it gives CASTLEGTGPEKLFF.